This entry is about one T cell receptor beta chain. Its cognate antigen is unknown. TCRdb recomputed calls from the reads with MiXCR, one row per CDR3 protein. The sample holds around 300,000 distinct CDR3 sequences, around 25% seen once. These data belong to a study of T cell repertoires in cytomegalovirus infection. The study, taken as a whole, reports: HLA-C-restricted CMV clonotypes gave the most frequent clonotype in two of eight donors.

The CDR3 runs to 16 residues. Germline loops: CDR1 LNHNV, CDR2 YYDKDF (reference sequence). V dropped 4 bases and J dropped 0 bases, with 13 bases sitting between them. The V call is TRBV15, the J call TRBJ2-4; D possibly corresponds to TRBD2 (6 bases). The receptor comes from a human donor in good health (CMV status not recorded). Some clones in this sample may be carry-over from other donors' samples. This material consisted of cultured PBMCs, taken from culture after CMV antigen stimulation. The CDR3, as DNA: TGTGCCACCAGCACGGAGGGGCTACTAGCCAAAAACATTCAGTACTTC. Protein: CATSTEGLLAKNIQYF.